The present T cell receptor (beta chain) was sequenced within a study of blood T cell repertoires in COVID-19 (dated by TCRdb to about 2020). Broadly, across the study: Collaborator samples came from the United States, Italy and Spain and covered acute and convalescent phases of COVID-19. The material from the prospective study consisted of cDNA or gDNA derived from T cells, B-cell-depleted T cells, or PBMCs. Deeply sampled blood TCRbeta repertoires from subjects exposed to, actively infected with, or recovered from COVID-19 were included in the dataset. The repertoires were released in a freely available public database meant as a resource for research on the immune response to SARS-CoV-2. The samples were drawn from the first 160 participants of the ongoing ImmuneRACE study and from 1,200 or so subjects provided by 6 global collaborators. Nearly every sample came with metadata listing a de-identified subject ID, COVID-19 status, age in years and sex. HLA class I and class II types, where available, came from metadata supplied by the sample provider rather than from assay-based typing.

A remark on this clone: Its antigen is currently not known. No per-base quality is available; no much larger clone lies one base away.

The collaborating institutions used their own protocols to collect whole blood in K2EDTA tubes. For TCRbeta analysis, collaborator samples were shipped as frozen whole blood, as isolated PBMCs, or as DNA extracted from either sample type. CDR1 and CDR2 are drawn from the germline V gene: MDHEN, SYDVKM. V loses 1 base at its end and J loses 5 bases; junction bases beyond the gene matches: 4. The CDR3, from cysteine to phenylalanine, totals 14 residues. Here the CDR3 DNA is all that survives: 42 bases in frame from base 1. The immunoSEQ Assay, a bias-controlled multiplex PCR, was used to amplify TCRbeta CDR3 regions from genomic DNA. Under the source paper's analysis protocol: Nucleated cell counts per sample were estimated from amplification of reference gene primers within the assay. Sequence reads were collapsed and filtered to measure the absolute abundance of every unique TCRbeta CDR3 rearrangement. For each sample, productive Simpson clonality was calculated by taking the square root of Simpson's diversity index across productive rearrangements. The table was pulled from immuneACCESS by TCRdb, which kept in-frame rearrangements only. Such tables lose some clones; where checked, under half of the loss comes from unresolved V genes, and the rest has no known cause. Clonal size and the V and J genes are those of that table, whereas D and trimming came from the DNA. The sample table shows some 100,000 clones, and 88% are seen once. Around 4.7% of the sample comes from the top ten.

The paper as a whole reports these results and caveats: The quantity of clinical and demographic metadata differed by source and by participant and was supplied without curation.

Sequencing input: peripheral blood. The TCR sequence derives from an elderly woman with active COVID-19. The V and J segments used are TRBV28 and TRBJ1-1; 7 bases in between match TRBD1. CDR3 protein: CASSLLQGGTEAFF. The DNA sequence is as follows: TGTGCCAGCAGTTTATTGCAGGGGGGAACTGAAGCTTTCTTT.